The following is a T cell receptor beta chain sequence with its context. What it recognizes is unknown. The same CDR3 can be traced to other DNA sequences in this sample. The sample is drawn from a study of shared clonotypes between healthy human individuals. CDR1 is MNHEY, CDR2 SMNVEV, per germline (reference sequence). The CDR3 covers 13 residues. V lost 3 bases and J 1 base, leaving 6 bases between the germline ends. Positive CCR7 selection of CD45RO-negative cells yielded the naive CD8 cells, and terminally differentiated effector memory CD45RA+ cells were excluded. Researchers ran the assay at a deep level. For every subset, genomic DNA was evenly distributed across several immunoSEQ plates. Generated by immunoSEQ multiplex PCR, the TCRdb table keeps only in-frame clones and is missing some. The profile shows roughly 2,000,000 clones, just over 90% of them singletons. The study, taken as a whole, reports: Clonotypes that were shared across several donors made up about 5.1% of naive CD4 clonotypes. Relative to their counterparts shared across all four donors, non-shared clonotypes exhibited diminished generation probabilities.

Sequences were obtained from naive CD8+ T cells from PBMCs. The chain uses TRBV27 and TRBJ1-1, with D unresolved. The clonotype comes from a man aged 18-30 years in good health. Some clones in this sample may be carry-over from other donors' samples. CDR3: CASSFLRNTEAFF. The CDR3 nucleotides read TGTGCCAGCAGTTTTCTCCGGAACACTGAAGCTTTCTTT.